A selection of T cell receptor beta chains follows, all from one sample in a study of shared clonotypes between healthy human individuals. The data were produced by immunoSEQ multiplex PCR, yet TCRdb's version contains in-frame clones alone and is incomplete. Of around 1.4 million clones listed, approximately 98.5% are singletons. The sample consisted of naive CD4+ T cells sorted from blood. These receptors were obtained from a man aged 25 to 40 in good health. The CDR3 runs from the conserved cysteine through the conserved F or W. Fields, in order: CDR3 protein, CDR3 DNA, V gene, clone size, D gene, J gene. The D gene is left open where the match is weak. Clone size is stated in some rows and not others, as once, few, many or a class when expanded.

CAIGPRTVAKNIQYF	TGCGCCATCGGCCCTCGGACAGTAGCCAAAAACATTCAGTACTTC	TRBV5-1	once	NA	TRBJ2-4
CASSAQGRQETQYF	TGTGCCAGCAGTGCTCAGGGTAGGCAAGAGACCCAGTACTTC	TRBV28	NA	NA	TRBJ2-5
CASTPSDANTGELFF	TGTGCCAGCACTCCCAGCGACGCGAACACCGGGGAGCTGTTTTTT	TRBV2	NA	NA	TRBJ2-2
CASSLSGIYNEQFF	TGTGCCAGCAGCTTGAGCGGGATATACAATGAGCAGTTCTTC	TRBV7-3	NA	TRBD2	TRBJ2-1
CASSLVSGSYEQYF	TGTGCCAGCAGCTTAGTGTCAGGGTCCTACGAGCAGTACTTC	TRBV7-2	NA	NA	TRBJ2-7
CASSGTSGSSWVDNEQFF	TGTGCCAGCAGTGGGACTAGCGGGAGCTCGTGGGTAGACAATGAGCAGTTCTTC	TRBV2	NA	TRBD2	TRBJ2-1
CASSYSPGSGETQYF	TGTGCCAGCAGTTACTCTCCCGGGAGCGGGGAGACCCAGTACTTC	TRBV6-6	NA	NA	TRBJ2-5
CSAEDRGLSAFF	TGCAGCGCTGAGGACAGGGGGCTATCGGCTTTCTTT	TRBV29-1	NA	TRBD1	TRBJ1-1
CASRTSGKAWYEQYF	TGTGCCAGCAGGACTAGCGGGAAAGCTTGGTACGAGCAGTACTTC	TRBV27	NA	TRBD2	TRBJ2-7
CASWGDRDHEQYF	TGTGCCAGCTGGGGAGACAGGGACCACGAGCAGTACTTC	TRBV25-1	NA	TRBD1	TRBJ2-7
CASSSLEPAFRDRRYEQYF	TGTGCCAGCAGTTCCTTGGAGCCCGCTTTCAGGGACAGACGATACGAGCAGTACTTC	TRBV28	once	TRBD1	TRBJ2-7
CASSYSTRGRNYEQYF	TGTGCCAGCAGTTACTCCACCAGGGGAAGGAACTACGAGCAGTACTTC	TRBV6-6	NA	NA	TRBJ2-7
CASSVATQGTQETQYF	TGTGCCAGCAGCGTAGCTACTCAGGGGACGCAAGAGACCCAGTACTTC	TRBV9	NA	NA	TRBJ2-5
CASSDFGVRFGQPQHF	TGTGCCAGCAGTGACTTTGGGGTAAGGTTTGGACAGCCCCAGCATTTT	TRBV6-1	NA	NA	TRBJ1-5
CASSGRGIKDTEAFF	TGTGCCAGCAGCGGGAGGGGAATCAAGGACACTGAAGCTTTCTTT	TRBV9	NA	NA	TRBJ1-1
CACSISSGATDTQYF	TGTGCCTGCAGCATCTCCTCGGGGGCCACAGATACGCAGTATTTT	TRBV11-3	NA	NA	TRBJ2-3
CASSFKGANYEQYF	TGTGCCAGCAGCTTCAAGGGGGCGAACTACGAGCAGTACTTC	TRBV7-9	NA	TRBD1	TRBJ2-7
CASSQELASGTDTQYF	TGCGCCAGCAGCCAAGAGCTAGCCTCCGGCACAGATACGCAGTATTTT	TRBV4-3	NA	NA	TRBJ2-3
CASTPGTSNYGYTF	TGTGCCAGCACACCCGGGACATCTAACTATGGCTACACCTTC	TRBV9	NA	NA	TRBJ1-2
CSGLGPWGTDTQYF	TGCAGCGGCCTCGGCCCCTGGGGCACAGATACGCAGTATTTT	TRBV29-1	NA	NA	TRBJ2-3
CASSPGGETGNTIYF	TGTGCCAGCTCACCAGGCGGAGAGACTGGAAACACCATATATTTT	TRBV18	NA	NA	TRBJ1-3
CASSRLKAGVGYNEQFF	TGTGCCAGCTCACGTCTCAAAGCGGGAGTTGGCTACAATGAGCAGTTCTTC	TRBV18	NA	TRBD2	TRBJ2-1
CASSENPTGGVVYGYTF	TGTGCCAGCAGTGAAAACCCAACAGGGGGCGTCGTCTATGGCTACACCTTC	TRBV6-1	NA	TRBD1	TRBJ1-2
CASSEGQLRKAFF	TGTGCCAGCAGTGAGGGACAGCTGAGGAAAGCTTTCTTT	TRBV28	NA	TRBD1	TRBJ1-1
CASSKLQGNTGELFF	TGTGCCAGCAGCAAACTACAGGGGAACACCGGGGAGCTGTTTTTT	TRBV5-5	NA	NA	TRBJ2-2
CASSYSIYYEQYF	TGTGCCAGCAGTTACTCGATATACTACGAGCAGTACTTC	TRBV6-6	NA	NA	TRBJ2-7
CASRPGAKNIQYF	TGTGCCTCCCGGCCGGGCGCCAAAAACATTCAGTACTTC	TRBV6-5	NA	NA	TRBJ2-4
CASTATGGGYGYTF	TGTGCCAGCACCGCGACAGGGGGCGGCTATGGCTACACCTTC	TRBV28	NA	TRBD1	TRBJ1-2
CASSALRAYSSYNEQFF	TGTGCCAGCAGTGCCCTTCGGGCATATTCCTCCTACAATGAGCAGTTCTTC	TRBV6-1	NA	NA	TRBJ2-1
CASSLGPGQEDYEQYF	TGCGCCAGCAGCTTGGGGCCGGGACAGGAGGACTACGAGCAGTACTTC	TRBV5-1	NA	TRBD1	TRBJ2-7
CASSEQGSADTQYF	TGTGCCAGCAGTGAACAGGGTTCAGCAGATACGCAGTATTTT	TRBV2	NA	NA	TRBJ2-3
CASSLGGPMPSGETQYF	TGTGCCAGCAGCTTAGGCGGACCCATGCCTAGCGGGGAGACCCAGTACTTC	TRBV7-9	NA	TRBD2	TRBJ2-5
CASSHLLVNTGELFF	TGTGCCAGCAGCCATCTACTAGTGAACACCGGGGAGCTGTTTTTT	TRBV27	NA	NA	TRBJ2-2
CSVEVQANTEAFF	TGCAGCGTTGAAGTGCAAGCGAACACTGAAGCTTTCTTT	TRBV29-1	NA	NA	TRBJ1-1
CASSFGYAYEQYF	TGTGCCAGCAGTTTCGGCTACGCCTACGAGCAGTACTTC	TRBV27	NA	NA	TRBJ2-7
CASSLGVAGVGYEQYF	TGTGCCAGCAGCTTAGGTGTCGCGGGAGTTGGCTACGAGCAGTACTTC	TRBV11-2	NA	TRBD2	TRBJ2-7
CASSQGQGLMSQYF	TGCGCCAGCAGCCAAGGACAGGGCTTGATGTCCCAGTACTTC	TRBV4-3	NA	TRBD1	TRBJ2-7
CSVERFSSYNEQFF	TGCAGCGTTGAACGGTTTAGCTCCTACAATGAGCAGTTCTTC	TRBV29-1	NA	NA	TRBJ2-1
CASSLSSTSRYNEQFF	TGTGCCAGCAGCTTAAGTTCTACGTCAAGGTACAATGAGCAGTTCTTC	TRBV7-2	NA	NA	TRBJ2-1
CASSQGTRWDYEQYF	TGTGCCAGCAGCCAAGGGACTAGATGGGACTACGAGCAGTACTTC	TRBV7-6	once	TRBD2	TRBJ2-7
CASSLGAGGPDTQYF	TGTGCCAGCAGCTTAGGGGCAGGGGGCCCAGATACGCAGTATTTT	TRBV7-2	once	TRBD1	TRBJ2-3
CASSEGLAGGITDTQYF	TGTGCCAGCAGCGAGGGACTAGCGGGAGGTATCACAGATACGCAGTATTTT	TRBV9	NA	TRBD2	TRBJ2-3
CASSPFATGLAFF	TGTGCCAGCAGCCCCTTTGCTACGGGGTTGGCTTTCTTT	TRBV11-2	NA	NA	TRBJ1-1
CSARPLDPGAEAFF	TGCAGCGCCCGACCACTAGACCCCGGGGCTGAAGCTTTCTTT	TRBV29-1	NA	NA	TRBJ1-1
CASSLIHGQPQHF	TGTGCCAGCAGCCTCATACATGGTCAGCCCCAGCATTTT	TRBV7-2	NA	NA	TRBJ1-5
CASSPTFIGQTSYEQYF	TGTGCCAGCTCACCGACTTTTATCGGACAGACCTCCTACGAGCAGTACTTC	TRBV18	NA	NA	TRBJ2-7
CASSSRGRGDTEAFF	TGTGCCAGCAGCTCCCGGGGAAGGGGGGACACTGAAGCTTTCTTT	TRBV11-1	NA	NA	TRBJ1-1
CASRTNRAEDSYEQYF	TGTGCCAGCAGGACAAACAGGGCGGAGGACTCCTACGAGCAGTACTTC	TRBV6-6	NA	NA	TRBJ2-7
CASSYANEKLFF	TGTGCCAGCAGTTACGCCAATGAAAAACTGTTTTTT	TRBV2	NA	NA	TRBJ1-4
CASRLDEGEQFF	TGTGCCAGCAGACTAGACGAGGGTGAGCAGTTCTTC	TRBV11-3	NA	NA	TRBJ2-1
CASSQGQFGATNEKLFF	TGTGCCAGCTCACAAGGACAGTTTGGTGCAACTAATGAAAAACTGTTTTTT	TRBV18	once	NA	TRBJ1-4
CASSFPASGYNEQFF	TGTGCCAGCAGCTTCCCGGCTAGCGGCTACAATGAGCAGTTCTTC	TRBV5-6	once	TRBD2	TRBJ2-1
CASSFRDRGPVNEKLFF	TGCGCCAGCAGCTTCCGGGACAGGGGGCCGGTTAATGAAAAACTGTTTTTT	TRBV5-1	NA	TRBD1	TRBJ1-4
CASSFADTQYF	TGTGCCAGCAGCTTCGCAGATACGCAGTATTTT	TRBV11-2	NA	NA	TRBJ2-3
CASSQSGHYYSTDTQYF	TGCGCCAGCAGCCAATCGGGACATTATTATAGCACAGATACGCAGTATTTT	TRBV4-3	NA	NA	TRBJ2-3
CASSGTGIRYEQYF	TGCGCCAGCAGCGGGACAGGGATCCGCTACGAGCAGTACTTC	TRBV5-1	NA	TRBD1	TRBJ2-7
CASSSPPGQGAVYNEQFF	TGTGCCAGCAGTTCCCCGCCGGGACAGGGGGCGGTTTACAATGAGCAGTTCTTC	TRBV27	NA	TRBD1	TRBJ2-1